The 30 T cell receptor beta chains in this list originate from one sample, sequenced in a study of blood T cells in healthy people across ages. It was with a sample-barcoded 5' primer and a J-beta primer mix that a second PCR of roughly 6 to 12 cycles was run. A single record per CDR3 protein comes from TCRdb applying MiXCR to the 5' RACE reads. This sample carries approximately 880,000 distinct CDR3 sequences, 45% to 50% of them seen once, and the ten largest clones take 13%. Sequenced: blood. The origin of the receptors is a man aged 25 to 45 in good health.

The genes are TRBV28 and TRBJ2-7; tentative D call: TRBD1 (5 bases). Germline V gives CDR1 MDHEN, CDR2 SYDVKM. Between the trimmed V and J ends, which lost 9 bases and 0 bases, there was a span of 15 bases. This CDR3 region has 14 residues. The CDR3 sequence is CASIGEISSYEQYF. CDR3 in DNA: TGTGCCAGTATAGGGGAAATCAGCTCCTACGAGCAGTACTTC. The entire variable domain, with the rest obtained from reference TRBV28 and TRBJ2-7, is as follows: DVKVTQSSRYLVKRTGEKVFLECVQDMDHENMFWYRQDPGLGLRLIYFSYDVKMKEKGDIPEGYSVSREKKERFSLILESASTNQTSMYLCASIGEISSYEQYFGPGTRLTVT.

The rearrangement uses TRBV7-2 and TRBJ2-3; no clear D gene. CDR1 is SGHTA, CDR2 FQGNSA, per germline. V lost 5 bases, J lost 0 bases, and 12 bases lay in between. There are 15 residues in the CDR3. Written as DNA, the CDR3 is TGTGCCAGCAGCCCCCGTTCCGCTAGCACAGATACGCAGTATTTT. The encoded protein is CASSPRSASTDTQYF.

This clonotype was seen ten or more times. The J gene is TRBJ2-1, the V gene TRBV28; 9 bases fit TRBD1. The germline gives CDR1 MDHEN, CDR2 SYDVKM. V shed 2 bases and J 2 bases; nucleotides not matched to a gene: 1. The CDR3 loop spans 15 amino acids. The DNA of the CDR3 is TGTGCCAGCAGTTTAGGGACAGGGACCTACAATGAGCAGTTCTTC. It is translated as CASSLGTGTYNEQFF.

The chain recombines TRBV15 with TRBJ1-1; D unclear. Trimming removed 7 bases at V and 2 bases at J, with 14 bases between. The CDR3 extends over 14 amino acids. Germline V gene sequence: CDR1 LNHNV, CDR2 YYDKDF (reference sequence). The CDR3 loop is CATTRRRVNTEAFF. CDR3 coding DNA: TGTGCCACCACTCGCCGCCGAGTTAACACTGAAGCTTTCTTT. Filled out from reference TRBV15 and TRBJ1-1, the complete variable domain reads DAMVIQNPRYQVTQFGKPVTLSCSQTLNHNVMYWYQQKSSQAPKLLFHYYDKDFNNEADTPDNFQSRRPNTSFCFLDIRSPGLGDTAMYLCATTRRRVNTEAFFGQGTRLTVV.

This CDR3 is CASKSGGYNEQFF. CDR3 nucleotides: TGTGCCAGCAAATCAGGGGGCTACAATGAGCAGTTCTTC. The chain has TRBV28 and TRBJ2-1; 7 bases match TRBD1. Trimming cost V 7 bases and J 3 bases; bases outside gene matches: 3. Germline assignment: CDR1 MDHEN and CDR2 SYDVKM. The CDR3 totals 13 residues.

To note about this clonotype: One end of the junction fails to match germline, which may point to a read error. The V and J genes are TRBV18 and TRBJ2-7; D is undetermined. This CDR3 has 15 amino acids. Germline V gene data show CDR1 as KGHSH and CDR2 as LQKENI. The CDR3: CASSPDTRSSYGQYF. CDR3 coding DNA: TGTGCCAGCTCACCAGACACAAGAAGCTCCTACGGGCAGTACTTC.

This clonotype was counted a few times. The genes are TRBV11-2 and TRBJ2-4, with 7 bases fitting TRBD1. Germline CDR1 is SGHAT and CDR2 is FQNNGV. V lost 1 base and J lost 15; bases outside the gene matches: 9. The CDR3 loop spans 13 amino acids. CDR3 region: CASSLGQGSLPYF. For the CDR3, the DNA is TGTGCCAGCAGCTTAGGACAGGGAAGTCTACCGTACTTC.

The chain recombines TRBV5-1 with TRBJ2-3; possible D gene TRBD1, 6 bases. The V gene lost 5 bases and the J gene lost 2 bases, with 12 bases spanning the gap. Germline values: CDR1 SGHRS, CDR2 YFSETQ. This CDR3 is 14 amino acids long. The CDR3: CASSSGQTTDTQYF. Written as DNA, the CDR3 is TGCGCCAGCAGTTCCGGACAGACCACAGATACGCAGTATTTT.

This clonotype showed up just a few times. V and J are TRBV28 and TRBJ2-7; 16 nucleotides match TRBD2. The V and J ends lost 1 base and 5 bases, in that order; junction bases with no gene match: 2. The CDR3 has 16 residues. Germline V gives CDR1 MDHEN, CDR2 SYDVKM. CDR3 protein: CASSLSGTSGGDEQYF. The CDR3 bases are TGTGCCAGCAGTTTATCCGGGACTAGCGGGGGGGACGAGCAGTACTTC.

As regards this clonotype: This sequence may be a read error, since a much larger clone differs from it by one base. The CDR3 is CAVKGQGAFEQYF. CDR3 coding DNA: TGTGCCGTCAAGGGACAGGGGGCGTTCGAGCAGTACTTC. The chain combines TRBV10-3 with TRBJ2-5; 12 nucleotides line up with TRBD1. The closer fit of TRBJ2-7 to the DNA end suggests the J call may be wrong. CDR3 length: 13 amino acids. Germline assignment: CDR1 ENHRY and CDR2 SYGVKD.

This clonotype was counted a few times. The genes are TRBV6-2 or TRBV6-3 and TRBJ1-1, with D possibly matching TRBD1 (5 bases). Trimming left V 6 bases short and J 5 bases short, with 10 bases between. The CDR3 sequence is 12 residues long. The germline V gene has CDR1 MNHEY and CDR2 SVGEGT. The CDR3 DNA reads TGTGCCAGCAGCCGGGGCCCAACTGAAGCTTTCTTT. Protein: CASSRGPTEAFF.

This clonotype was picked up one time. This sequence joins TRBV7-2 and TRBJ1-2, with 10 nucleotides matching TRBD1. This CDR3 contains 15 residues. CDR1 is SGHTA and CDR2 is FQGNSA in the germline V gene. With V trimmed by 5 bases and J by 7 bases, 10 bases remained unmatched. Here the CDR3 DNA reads TGTGCCAGCAGCATGGGCCGACAGGGGGCTCTTGGCTACACCTTC. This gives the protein CASSMGRQGALGYTF.

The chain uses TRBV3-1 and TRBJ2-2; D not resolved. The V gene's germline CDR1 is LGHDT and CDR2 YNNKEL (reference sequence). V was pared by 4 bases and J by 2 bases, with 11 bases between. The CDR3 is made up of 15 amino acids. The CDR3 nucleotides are TGTGCCAGCAGCCCCCCGGGTTTCAACACCGGGGAGCTGTTTTTT. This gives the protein CASSPPGFNTGELFF.

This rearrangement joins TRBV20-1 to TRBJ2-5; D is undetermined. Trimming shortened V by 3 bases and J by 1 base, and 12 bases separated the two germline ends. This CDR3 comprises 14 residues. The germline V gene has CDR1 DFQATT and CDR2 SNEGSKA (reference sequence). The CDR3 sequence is CSASDAEPQETQYF. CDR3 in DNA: TGCAGTGCTAGCGATGCGGAGCCCCAAGAGACCCAGTACTTC.

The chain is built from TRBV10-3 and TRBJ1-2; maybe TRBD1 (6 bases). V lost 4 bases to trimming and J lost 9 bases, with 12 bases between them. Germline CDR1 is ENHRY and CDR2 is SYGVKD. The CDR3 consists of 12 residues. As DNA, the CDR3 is TGTGCCATCAGTGGGGACAACGGGAGCTACACCTTC. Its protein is CAISGDNGSYTF.

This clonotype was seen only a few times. Here the CDR3 reads CSAPRTGIGGEQYF. The CDR3 bases are TGCAGTGCCCCCCGGACGGGAATCGGCGGCGAGCAGTACTTC. The V and J genes are TRBV20-1 and TRBJ2-5, with D possibly TRBD2 on 5 matching bases. The J call is in doubt because the DNA end fits TRBJ2-7 better. Germline lookup yields CDR1 DFQATT and CDR2 SNEGSKA (reference sequence). The CDR3 has 14 residues.

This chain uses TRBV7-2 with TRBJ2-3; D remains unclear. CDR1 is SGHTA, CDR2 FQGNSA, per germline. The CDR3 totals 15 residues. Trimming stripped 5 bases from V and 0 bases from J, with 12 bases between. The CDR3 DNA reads TGTGCCAGCAGCCCAGGAGCCCCTAGCACAGATACGCAGTATTTT. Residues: CASSPGAPSTDTQYF.

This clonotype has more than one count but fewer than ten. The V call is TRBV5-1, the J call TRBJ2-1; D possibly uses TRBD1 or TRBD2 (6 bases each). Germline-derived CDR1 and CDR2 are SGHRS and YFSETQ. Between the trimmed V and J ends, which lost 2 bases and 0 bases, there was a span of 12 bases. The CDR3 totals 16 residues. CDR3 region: CASSFKQGGSYNEQFF. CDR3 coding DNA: TGCGCCAGCAGCTTCAAACAGGGAGGCTCCTACAATGAGCAGTTCTTC.

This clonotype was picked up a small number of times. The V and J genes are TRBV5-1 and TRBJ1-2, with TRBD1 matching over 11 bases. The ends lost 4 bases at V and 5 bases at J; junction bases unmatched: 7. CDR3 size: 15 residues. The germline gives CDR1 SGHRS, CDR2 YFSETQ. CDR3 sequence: CASSPGQGAKYGYTF. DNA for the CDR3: TGCGCCAGCAGCCCCGGACAGGGGGCAAAGTATGGCTACACCTTC.

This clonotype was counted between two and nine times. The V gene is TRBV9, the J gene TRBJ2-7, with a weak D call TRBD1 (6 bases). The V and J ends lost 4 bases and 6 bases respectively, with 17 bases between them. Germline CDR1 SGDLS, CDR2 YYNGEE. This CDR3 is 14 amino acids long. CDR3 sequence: CASSLHLGQLEQYF. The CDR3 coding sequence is TGTGCCAGCAGCCTACACCTGGGACAACTCGAGCAGTACTTC.

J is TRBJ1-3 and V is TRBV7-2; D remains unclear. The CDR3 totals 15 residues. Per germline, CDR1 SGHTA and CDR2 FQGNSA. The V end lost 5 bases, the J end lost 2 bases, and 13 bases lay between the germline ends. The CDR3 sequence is CASSNHRSPGNTIYF. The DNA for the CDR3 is TGTGCCAGCAGCAACCACCGATCACCTGGAAACACCATATATTTT.

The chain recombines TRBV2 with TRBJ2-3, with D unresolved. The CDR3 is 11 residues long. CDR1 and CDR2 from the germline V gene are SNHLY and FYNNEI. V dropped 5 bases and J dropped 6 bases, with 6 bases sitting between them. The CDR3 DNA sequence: TGTGCCAGCAGTCCCCCCGATACGCAGTATTTT. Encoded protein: CASSPPDTQYF.

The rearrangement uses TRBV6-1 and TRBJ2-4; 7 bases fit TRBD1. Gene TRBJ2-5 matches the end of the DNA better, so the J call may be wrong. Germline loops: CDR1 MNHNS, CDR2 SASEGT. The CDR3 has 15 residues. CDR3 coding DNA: TGTGCCAACCGATCGCGTACAGGGGTGAGGGAGACCCAGTACTTC. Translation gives CANRSRTGVRETQYF.

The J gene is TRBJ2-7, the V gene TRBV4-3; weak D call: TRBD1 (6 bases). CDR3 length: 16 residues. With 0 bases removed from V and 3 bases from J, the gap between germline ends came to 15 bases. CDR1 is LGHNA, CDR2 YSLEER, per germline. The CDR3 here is CASSQDFTGQIYEQYF. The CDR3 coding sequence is TGCGCCAGCAGCCAAGATTTTACGGGACAAATCTACGAGCAGTACTTC.

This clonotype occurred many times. The CDR3 loop is CASSQGPTSYEQYF. Here the CDR3 DNA reads TGTGCCAGCAGCCAAGGTCCGACTTCCTACGAGCAGTACTTC. The chain recombines TRBV3-1 with TRBJ2-7; no firm D call. The CDR3 loop spans 14 amino acids. From germline, CDR1 is LGHDT and CDR2 YNNKEL (reference sequence). V was cut by 1 base and J by 1 base, with 8 bases left in between.

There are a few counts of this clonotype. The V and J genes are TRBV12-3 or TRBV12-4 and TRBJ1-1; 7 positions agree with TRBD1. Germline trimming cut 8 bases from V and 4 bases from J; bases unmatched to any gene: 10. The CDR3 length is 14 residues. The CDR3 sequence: CASGGRGLVTEAFF. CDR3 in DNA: TGTGCCAGCGGGGGGAGGGGGCTGGTCACTGAAGCTTTCTTT.

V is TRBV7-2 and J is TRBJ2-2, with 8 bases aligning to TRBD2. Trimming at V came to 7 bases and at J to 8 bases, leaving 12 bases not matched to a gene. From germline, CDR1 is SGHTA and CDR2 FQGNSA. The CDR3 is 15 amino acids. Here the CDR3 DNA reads TGTGCCAGCAACGCGGGGGGCAAAGTCTTTGGGGAGCTGTTTTTT. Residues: CASNAGGKVFGELFF.

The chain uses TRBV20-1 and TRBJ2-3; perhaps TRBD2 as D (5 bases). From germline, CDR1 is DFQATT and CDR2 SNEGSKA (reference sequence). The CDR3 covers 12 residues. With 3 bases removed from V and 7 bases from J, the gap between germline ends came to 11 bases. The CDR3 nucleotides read TGCAGTGCTAGCCCCGCGGGTTATACGCAGTATTTT. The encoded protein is CSASPAGYTQYF.

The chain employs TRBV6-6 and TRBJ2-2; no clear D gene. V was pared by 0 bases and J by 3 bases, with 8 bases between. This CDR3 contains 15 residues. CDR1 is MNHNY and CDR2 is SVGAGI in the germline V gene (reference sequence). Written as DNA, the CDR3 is TGTGCCAGCAGTTACTCGAGTCGGGACACCGGGGAGCTGTTTTTT. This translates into CASSYSSRDTGELFF.

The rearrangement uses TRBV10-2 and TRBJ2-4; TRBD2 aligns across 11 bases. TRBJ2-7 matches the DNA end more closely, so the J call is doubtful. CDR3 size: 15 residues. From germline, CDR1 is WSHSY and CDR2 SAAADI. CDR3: CASSEGLAGPYEQYF. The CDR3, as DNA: TGCGCCAGCAGTGAGGGACTAGCGGGCCCCTACGAGCAGTACTTC.